The present entry profiles one TCR beta chain with its context. These data come from a study of control samples from healthy donors and cancer patients. Generated by immunoSEQ multiplex PCR, the TCRdb table keeps only in-frame clones and is missing some. The sample shows fewer than 200,000 clones, 88% of them seen only once. The clonotype was recovered from a woman in her twenties or thirties in good health. The sample comprised blood.

In nucleotides, the CDR3 is TGTGCCAGCAGCTCCCTAGGACAGGGACCCCCGGCCGGGGAGCTGTTTTTT. Translation gives CASSSLGQGPPAGELFF. This sequence joins TRBV11-2 and TRBJ2-2, with 8 bases matching TRBD1. Unmatched junction bases numbered 13, after V lost 4 bases and J lost 6 bases. This CDR3 contains 17 residues. Germline V gene sequence: CDR1 SGHAT, CDR2 FQNNGV.